A single TCR beta chain is shown here with its context. Germline trimming cut 8 bases from V and 7 bases from J; bases unmatched to any gene: 6. The germline CDR1 and CDR2 sequences are MNHEY and SVGEGT. The CDR3 has 14 residues. Indicated time point: persistent/refractory GD, antithyroid drugs over 5 years with positive TRAb. RNA from PBMCs was the source of the TCR library. Through Arm-PCR of CDR3 regions and iRepertoire HTBI primers, TCR beta libraries were built. TCRdb itself ran the multiplex PCR reads through MiXCR, one entry per CDR3 protein. The table lists about 470,000 distinct CDR3 sequences, roughly 21% of them singletons. The data were obtained in a study of regulatory T cells in long-lasting Graves disease. In the study overall: Persistent Graves' disease meant over 5 years of antithyroid drugs with positive TSH receptor antibodies.

The input for sequencing was peripheral blood mononuclear cells (PBMCs), taken when the disease was refractory, from a patient treated with antithyroid drugs. The rearrangement uses TRBV6-2 or TRBV6-3 and TRBJ2-2; 11 bases are a match to TRBD1. The source of this sequence is a female donor with Graves disease. CDR3 in amino acids: CASQGTGGGGELFF. CDR3 in DNA: TGTGCCAGCCAGGGGACAGGGGGAGGCGGGGAGCTGTTTTTT.